A single T cell receptor (beta chain) is shown here with its context. Its antigen is not known. One end of the junction fails to match germline, which may point to a read error. Isolation of PBMCs was performed using over 8.5 ml of fresh peripheral blood. The data stem from a study of Graves' ophthalmopathy and Graves' hyperthyroidism. This CDR3 is built from 12 residues. CDR1 and CDR2 (germline): LGHDT, YNNKEL (reference sequence). RNA transcripts served as template for amplifying TCR beta CDR3 sequences. An initial RT-PCR round employing HTBI primers preceded a second-round multiplex PCR. MiXCR was run by TCRdb on the multiplex PCR reads, yielding one entry per CDR3 protein. The repertoire consists of a few hundred thousand distinct CDR3 sequences, with 15% occurring once and the leading ten covering roughly 7%. Study results and limitations: Ophthalmopathy cases were distinguished from stable hyperthyroidism by a 13-signature model, reaching just over 85% sensitivity and 81.08% specificity.

The gene calls are TRBV3-1 and TRBJ1-1; tentative D call: TRBD1 (5 bases). This sequence originates from a woman aged 18-29 years with stable Graves' hyperthyroidism. The sample consisted of peripheral blood. The CDR3 is CASAGRQTSVGF. CDR3 DNA sequence: TGTGCCAGCGCCGGAAGACAGACGTCAGTTGGCTTT.